This passage covers 14 T cell receptor beta chains from one sample sequenced in a study of blood T cell repertoires in COVID-19. Repertoires were generated with immunoSEQ multiplex PCR, while TCRdb's copy carries only in-frame clones and drops some. The data contain fewer than 55,000 clones, roughly four fifths of them singletons. Source material: peripheral blood. These receptors were obtained from a woman aged 55-69 years with acute or convalescent COVID-19.

The rearrangement uses TRBV23-1 and TRBJ2-5; 11 nucleotides align to TRBD2. TRBV23-1 is an open reading frame, and its role is uncertain. This CDR3 region has 14 residues. V was pared by 8 bases and J by 2 bases, with 4 bases of the junction left unmatched. CDR3 nucleotides: TGCGCCAGCGTGACTAGCGGGGTACAAGAGACCCAGTACTTC. Translating gives CASVTSGVQETQYF.

V usage is TRBV15 and J usage is TRBJ1-5, with 7 bases identical to TRBD1. Unmatched junction bases numbered 11, after V lost 0 bases and J lost 3 bases. The CDR3 has 18 amino acids. Germline CDR1 LNHNV, CDR2 YYDKDF (reference sequence). The CDR3 spells CATSRDGGTADFNQPQHF. The CDR3 bases are TGTGCCACCAGCAGAGATGGCGGGACAGCAGACTTCAATCAGCCCCAGCATTTT.

The V call is TRBV28, the J call TRBJ2-1, with 8 bases matching TRBD2. The CDR3 consists of 15 residues. CDR1 MDHEN and CDR2 SYDVKM come from the germline V gene. J lost 4 bases, V lost 3 bases, and 5 bases had no gene match. This CDR3 reads CASSFHAGGYNEQFF. The DNA of the CDR3 is TGTGCCAGCAGTTTTCACGCGGGGGGATACAATGAGCAGTTCTTC.

V and J are TRBV5-1 and TRBJ2-2, with D unresolved. The CDR3 has 13 residues. The germline V and J ends were trimmed by 3 bases and 4 bases, with 7 bases remaining between them. Germline CDR1 and CDR2: SGHRS and YFSETQ. DNA of the CDR3: TGCGCCAGCAGCTCTCCGTTCACCGGGGAGCTGTTTTTT. Its protein product is CASSSPFTGELFF.

The CDR3 bases are TGTGCCAGCAGTGAACGGGGGACTGGCCTGGGAGCTTTCTTT. It translates to CASSERGTGLGAFF. The V call is TRBV6-1, the J call TRBJ1-1; TRBD1 might be the D (5 bases). The V and J ends lost 2 bases and 10 bases respectively, with 17 bases between them. This CDR3 region has 14 residues. Germline V gives CDR1 MNHNS, CDR2 SASEGT.

V gene TRBV9 combines with J gene TRBJ1-2, with 9 bases lining up with TRBD1. The trim removed 0 bases at V and 7 bases at J, leaving 13 bases unmatched. Germline CDR1 reads SGDLS; CDR2 reads YYNGEE. The CDR3 length is 17 residues. CDR3 in amino acids: CASSVVTGQGGCCGYTF. The CDR3 DNA sequence: TGTGCCAGCAGCGTAGTTACGGGACAGGGAGGGTGTTGTGGCTACACCTTC.

This clone was found once. This chain uses TRBV7-2 with TRBJ2-7; maybe TRBD2 (5 bases). The CDR3 spans 16 residues. Trimming took off 1 base at V and 0 bases at J, with 13 bases between the two ends. CDR1 is SGHTA and CDR2 is FQGNSA in the germline V gene. The chain's CDR3 is CASSLGAGMSSYEQYF. Here the CDR3 DNA reads TGTGCCAGCAGCTTAGGGGCGGGCATGAGCTCCTACGAGCAGTACTTC.

V and J are TRBV5-5 and TRBJ1-5, with D unresolved. V gave up 3 bases and J gave up 4 bases, with 8 bases separating them. CDR1 and CDR2 from the germline V gene are SGHKS and YYEKEE (reference sequence). The CDR3 totals 13 residues. The chain's CDR3 is CASSSAGNQPQHF. For the CDR3, the DNA is TGTGCCAGCAGCTCCGCCGGGAATCAGCCCCAGCATTTT.

V usage is TRBV11-2 and J usage is TRBJ2-1; 9 bases fit TRBD1. Germline CDR1 is SGHAT and CDR2 is FQNNGV. The CDR3 length is 16 residues. V shed 5 bases and J 7 bases; nucleotides not matched to a gene: 12. CDR3 region: CASSPPTGGLRNEQFF. As DNA, the CDR3 is TGTGCCAGCAGCCCACCAACAGGGGGCTTGCGAAATGAGCAGTTCTTC.

The genes are TRBV30 and TRBJ2-6; D is perhaps TRBD1 (5 bases). This CDR3 region has 19 residues. Germline V gene data show CDR1 as GTSNPN and CDR2 as SVGIG (reference sequence). Deletions cut 3 bases from V and 0 bases from J, with 21 bases between. CDR3 in amino acids: CAWSRVRATRLSGANVLTF. Written as DNA, the CDR3 is TGTGCCTGGAGCAGGGTCCGGGCCACGCGCCTCTCTGGGGCCAACGTCCTGACTTTC.

This clone is a singleton in its sample. V and J are TRBV7-8 and TRBJ1-6, with TRBD1 as a possible D gene (5 bases). Germline CDR1 and CDR2: SGHVS and FQNEAQ. This CDR3 has 13 amino acids. The V end was cut by 5 bases, the J end by 8 bases, with 10 bases between. This CDR3 is CASSLGGDSPLHF. The CDR3, as DNA: TGTGCCAGCAGCCTGGGGGGGGATTCACCCCTCCACTTT.

The chain couples TRBV7-8 to TRBJ2-3; TRBD2 is a possible D gene (5 bases). The CDR3 sequence is 14 residues long. V was shortened by 5 bases and J by 2 bases, with 11 bases between the two germline ends. The V gene's germline CDR1 is SGHVS and CDR2 FQNEAQ. The CDR3 region has the DNA TGTGCCAGCAGCCGGGCGGGCAACACAGATACGCAGTATTTT. Protein product: CASSRAGNTDTQYF.

This chain connects TRBV7-9 to TRBJ1-5, with 7 nucleotides matching TRBD1. Germline V gene data show CDR1 as SEHNR and CDR2 as FQNEAQ (reference sequence). The CDR3 sequence is 14 residues long. The J segment lost 2 bases and the V segment lost 3 bases, leaving 1 base of the junction unmatched. The CDR3 sequence is CASSFDRGNQPQHF. The CDR3 coding sequence is TGTGCCAGCAGCTTCGACAGGGGCAATCAGCCCCAGCATTTT.

V gene TRBV29-1 combines with J gene TRBJ2-7; 7 bases are a match to TRBD1. Germline-derived CDR1 and CDR2 are SQVTM and ANQGSEA. The CDR3 has 16 residues. Trimming removed 1 base from V and 0 bases from J; junction bases left unmatched: 9. CDR3 sequence reads: CSVEGAQGDSSYEQYF. In DNA, the CDR3 is TGCAGCGTTGAAGGTGCGCAGGGGGACAGCTCCTACGAGCAGTACTTC.